This is a list of T cell receptor beta chains from one sample in a study of shared clonotypes between healthy human individuals. The method was immunoSEQ multiplex PCR; TCRdb's version includes in-frame clones alone and lacks a portion of them. The table shows almost 750,000 clones, with around 70% occurring only once. The sequencing input was memory CD4+ T cells sorted from blood. These receptors all stem from a young woman in good health. The CDR3 runs from the conserved cysteine through the conserved F or W. D genes are given only for firm matches. Clone size, where shown, is once, few, many, or a class for clones that have expanded.

V	size	J	D	CDR3	DNA
TRBV5-4	.	TRBJ2-5	.	CASSLKGEETQYF	TGTGCCAGCAGCTTGAAGGGCGAAGAGACCCAGTACTTC
TRBV2	.	TRBJ2-7	.	CASRVTSYEQYF	TGTGCCAGCAGAGTTACTAGCTACGAGCAGTACTTC
TRBV18	.	TRBJ1-4	.	CASSPPGTANEKLFF	TGTGCCAGCTCACCCCCCGGGACGGCGAATGAAAAACTGTTTTTT
TRBV7-2	.	TRBJ2-3	.	CASSLALLSTDTQYF	TGTGCCAGCAGCTTAGCTCTACTTAGCACAGATACGCAGTATTTT
TRBV5-5	.	TRBJ1-1	.	CASSIRNTEAFF	TGTGCCAGCAGTATCCGGAACACTGAAGCTTTCTTT
TRBV28	.	TRBJ2-7	.	CASRPSKGRSYEQYF	TGTGCCAGCAGGCCCTCTAAAGGCCGCTCCTACGAGCAGTACTTC
TRBV10-3	.	TRBJ2-5	.	CAISESRGETQYF	TGTGCCATCAGTGAGTCCCGAGGGGAGACCCAGTACTTC
TRBV30	.	TRBJ2-7	.	CAWSTQGYEQYF	TGTGCCTGGAGTACGCAAGGCTACGAGCAGTACTTC
TRBV5-1	.	TRBJ2-7	.	CASSLYDPSSYEQYF	TGCGCCAGCAGCTTATACGACCCATCCTCCTACGAGCAGTACTTC
TRBV30	.	TRBJ1-2	.	CAWSSRGRRGYTF	TGTGCCTGGAGTTCCAGGGGACGGCGGGGCTACACCTTC
TRBV7-9	.	TRBJ2-1	.	CASSLVYRRNYNEQFF	TGTGCCAGCAGCTTAGTTTATAGGAGGAACTACAATGAGCAGTTCTTC
TRBV28	.	TRBJ2-3	.	CASIPASGAGTQYF	TGTGCCAGCATCCCGGCGTCGGGGGCAGGTACGCAGTATTTT
TRBV5-1	.	TRBJ2-5	.	CASSVQGGETQYF	TGCGCCAGCAGCGTTCAGGGGGGAGAGACCCAGTACTTC
TRBV7-7	few	TRBJ2-5	.	CASGSSYQETQYF	TGTGCCAGCGGGAGTTCGTACCAAGAGACCCAGTACTTC
TRBV7-9	.	TRBJ1-2	TRBD1	CASSFGQGEKRYTF	TGTGCCAGCAGCTTCGGACAGGGGGAAAAGCGCTACACCTTC
TRBV28	.	TRBJ2-2	.	CASSFHRELGTGELFF	TGTGCCAGCAGTTTCCACAGGGAACTTGGCACCGGGGAGCTGTTTTTT
TRBV19	.	TRBJ1-4	.	CASSLSGRVEKLFF	TGTGCCAGTAGTCTCTCCGGACGGGTAGAAAAACTGTTTTTT
TRBV19	once	TRBJ2-2	.	CASSIADRWPGTGELFF	TGTGCCAGTAGTATAGCTGACAGGTGGCCGGGCACCGGGGAGCTGTTTTTT
TRBV28	once	TRBJ1-2	.	CASSFSGRSNYGYTF	TGTGCCAGCAGTTTCTCGGGAAGGAGTAACTATGGCTACACCTTC
TRBV15	.	TRBJ2-7	.	CAVQSTDYYEQYF	TGTGCCGTTCAATCTACTGATTACTACGAGCAGTACTTC
TRBV28	.	TRBJ2-1	.	CASNSRGGTHHNEQFF	TGTGCCAGCAATAGTAGGGGCGGCACACACCACAATGAGCAGTTCTTC
TRBV7-9	.	TRBJ1-4	TRBD1	CASSSKLTGGEIGKLFF	TGTGCCAGCAGCTCAAAACTGACAGGGGGCGAGATTGGAAAACTGTTTTTT
TRBV29-1	.	TRBJ2-7	.	CSVDAGQGPYEQYF	TGCAGCGTTGACGCGGGGCAGGGTCCCTACGAGCAGTACTTC
TRBV9	.	TRBJ2-2	.	CASSSRSGTGELFF	TGTGCCAGCAGCTCCCGTTCAGGCACCGGGGAGCTGTTTTTT
TRBV27	.	TRBJ2-3	TRBD1	CASNPTGATDTQYF	TGTGCCAGCAATCCGACAGGGGCCACAGATACGCAGTATTTT
TRBV7-2	.	TRBJ2-7	TRBD2	CASSSETTSGSFPAYEQYF	TGTGCCAGCAGCTCCGAGACAACTAGCGGGTCCTTCCCCGCCTACGAGCAGTACTTC
TRBV7-8	.	TRBJ2-1	.	CASSPHNEQFF	TGTGCCAGCAGCCCTCACAATGAGCAGTTCTTC
TRBV6-4	once	TRBJ2-2	.	CASSKLAGTNTGELFF	TGTGCCAGCAGTAAGCTAGCCGGGACGAACACCGGGGAGCTGTTTTTT
TRBV28	.	TRBJ2-7	.	CASSLSQESTYEQYF	TGTGCCAGCAGTTTGAGTCAGGAGAGCACCTACGAGCAGTACTTC
TRBV10-3	.	TRBJ2-3	TRBD2	CAISISGGASTDTQYF	TGTGCCATCAGTATCTCCGGGGGGGCGAGCACAGATACGCAGTATTTT
TRBV7-9	.	TRBJ1-3	TRBD1	CASSRDRGSGNTIYF	TGTGCCAGCAGCCGCGACAGGGGCTCTGGAAACACCATATATTTT
TRBV6-1	.	TRBJ2-1	.	CASTGGWVNEQFF	TGTGCCAGCACCGGGGGTTGGGTTAATGAGCAGTTCTTC
TRBV7-9	once	TRBJ1-1	.	CASSFWGRNTEAFF	TGTGCCAGCAGCTTTTGGGGGAGGAACACTGAAGCTTTCTTT